The 3 T cell receptor beta chains below all came from one sample that was sequenced in a study of T cell responses to AZD1222 COVID-19 vaccine. Measured with immunoSEQ multiplex PCR; TCRdb has only the in-frame clones, and not every one. The repertoire has 150,000 to 180,000 clones, roughly nine tenths of them found once; the top ten carry about 19%. The sequenced sample was peripheral blood, obtained on day 0 of AZD1222 vaccination. Every receptor here comes from an adult in good health.

The chain employs TRBV7-8 and TRBJ1-2; tentative D call: TRBD1 (5 bases). The CDR3 is 17 amino acids. Trimming pared 8 bases from V and 8 bases from J, leaving 30 bases between. Germline assignment: CDR1 SGHVS and CDR2 FQNEAQ. The CDR3 reads CASHKRGSGEVVSGYTF. The DNA of the CDR3 is TGTGCCAGCCACAAAAGGGGATCCGGAGAGGTGGTGTCGGGCTACACCTTC.

The chain recombines TRBV6-5 with TRBJ1-1, with D maybe TRBD1 (5 bases). Germline V CDR1 and CDR2: MNHEY, SVGAGI. This CDR3 spans 11 amino acids. The V end was cut by 7 bases, the J end by 11 bases, with 14 bases between. The CDR3 nucleotides are TGTGCCAGCAAGGAGGGGAAGGCGGCTTTCTTT. It translates to CASKEGKAAFF.

The rearrangement uses TRBV7-9 and TRBJ1-1; possibly TRBD1 for D (5 bases). From germline, CDR1 is SEHNR and CDR2 FQNEAQ (reference sequence). V dropped 0 bases and J dropped 7 bases, with 12 bases sitting between them. The length of the CDR3 is 14 residues. In DNA form, the CDR3 reads TGTGCCAGCAGCTTAGCTATAGGGGAAGGTGAAGCTTTCTTT. This translates into CASSLAIGEGEAFF.